This T cell receptor (beta chain) was captured in a study of shared clonotypes between healthy human individuals. Measured with immunoSEQ multiplex PCR; TCRdb has only the in-frame clones, and not every one. Of over a million clones listed, approximately 80% are singletons. The V end was cut by 1 base, the J end by 5 bases, with 11 bases between. The germline V gene encodes CDR1 SNHLY and CDR2 FYNNEI. The CDR3 totals 14 residues. Points on this clone: Its target is not known.

Broader study findings: Sharing of clonotypes among donors was expected to vary with sequencing depth. Some clonotypes were shared by all four sorted-subset donors, while others were not shared. The non-shared ones had lower generation probabilities than the shared ones. Clonotype sharing across a few donors was observed for 4% to 6.5% of naive CD4 clonotypes.

The sequence was obtained from a man between 18 and 29 years old in good health. Some clones in this sample may be carry-over from other donors' samples. Material: memory CD4+ T cells from PBMCs. Described subset: CD45RA-negative fraction. This chain connects TRBV2 to TRBJ1-2; D might be TRBD1 (5 bases). The CDR3 sequence is CASSEGWQGYGYTF. CDR3 nucleotide sequence: TGTGCCAGCAGTGAAGGTTGGCAGGGTTATGGCTACACCTTC.